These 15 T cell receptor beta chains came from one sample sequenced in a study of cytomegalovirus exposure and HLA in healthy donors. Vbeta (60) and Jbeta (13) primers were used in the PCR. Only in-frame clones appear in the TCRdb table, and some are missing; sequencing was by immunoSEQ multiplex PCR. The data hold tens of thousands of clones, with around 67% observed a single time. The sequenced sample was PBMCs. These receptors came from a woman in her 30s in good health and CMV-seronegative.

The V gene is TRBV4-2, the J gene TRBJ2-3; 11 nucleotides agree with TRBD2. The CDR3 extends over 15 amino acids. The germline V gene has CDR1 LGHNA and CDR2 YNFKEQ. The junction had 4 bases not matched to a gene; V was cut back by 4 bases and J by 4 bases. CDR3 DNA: TGTGCCAGCAGCCCTCTAGCGGGGGGCCCAGATACGCAGTATTTT. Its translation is CASSPLAGGPDTQYF.

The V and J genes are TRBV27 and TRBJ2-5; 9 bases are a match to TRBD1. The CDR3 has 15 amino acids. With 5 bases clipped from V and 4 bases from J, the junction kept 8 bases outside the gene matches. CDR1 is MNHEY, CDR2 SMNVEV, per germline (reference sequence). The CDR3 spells CASSPGTGWGETQYF. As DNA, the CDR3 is TGTGCCAGCAGTCCCGGGACAGGGTGGGGAGAGACCCAGTACTTC.

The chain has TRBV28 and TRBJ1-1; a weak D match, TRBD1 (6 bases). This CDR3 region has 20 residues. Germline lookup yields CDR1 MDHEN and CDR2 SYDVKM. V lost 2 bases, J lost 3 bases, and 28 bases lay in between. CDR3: CASSLGEGGRGVRKYTEAFF. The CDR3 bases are TGTGCCAGCAGTTTAGGGGAAGGGGGGAGGGGGGTAAGAAAGTACACTGAAGCTTTCTTT.

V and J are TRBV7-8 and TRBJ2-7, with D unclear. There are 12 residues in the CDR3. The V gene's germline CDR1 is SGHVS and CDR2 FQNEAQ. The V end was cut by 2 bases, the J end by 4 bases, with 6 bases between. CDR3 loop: CASSLTQYEQYF. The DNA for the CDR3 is TGTGCCAGCAGCTTAACCCAGTACGAGCAGTACTTC.

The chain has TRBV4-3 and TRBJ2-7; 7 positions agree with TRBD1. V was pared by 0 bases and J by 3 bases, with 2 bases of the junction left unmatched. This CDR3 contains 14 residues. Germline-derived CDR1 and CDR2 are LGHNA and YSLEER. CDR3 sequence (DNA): TGCGCCAGCAGCCAAGATGGGGACAGCTACGAGCAGTACTTC. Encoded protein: CASSQDGDSYEQYF.

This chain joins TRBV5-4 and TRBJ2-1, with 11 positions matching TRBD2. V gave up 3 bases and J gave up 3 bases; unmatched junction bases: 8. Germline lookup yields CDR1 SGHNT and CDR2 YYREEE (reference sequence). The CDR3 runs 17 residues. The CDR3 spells CASSSVVSGGVYNEQFF. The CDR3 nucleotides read TGTGCCAGCAGCTCTGTCGTTAGCGGGGGGGTCTACAATGAGCAGTTCTTC.

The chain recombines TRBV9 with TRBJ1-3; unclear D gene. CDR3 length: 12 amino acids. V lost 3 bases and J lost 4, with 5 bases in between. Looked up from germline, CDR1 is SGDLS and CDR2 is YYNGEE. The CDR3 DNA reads TGTGCCAGCAGCGCCCAGGGAAACACCATATATTTT. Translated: CASSAQGNTIYF. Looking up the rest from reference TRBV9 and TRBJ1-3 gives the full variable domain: DSGVTQTPKHLITATGQRVTLRCSPRSGDLSVYWYQQSLDQGLQFLIQYYNGEERAKGNILERFSAQQFPDLHSELNLSSLELGDSALYFCASSAQGNTIYFGEGSWLTVV.

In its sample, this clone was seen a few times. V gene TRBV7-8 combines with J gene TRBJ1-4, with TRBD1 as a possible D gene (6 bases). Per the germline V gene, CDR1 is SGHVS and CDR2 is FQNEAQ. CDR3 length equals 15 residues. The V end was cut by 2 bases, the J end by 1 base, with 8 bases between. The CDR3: CASSLQGRTNEKLFF. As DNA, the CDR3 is TGTGCCAGCAGCTTACAGGGGAGAACTAATGAAAAACTGTTTTTT.

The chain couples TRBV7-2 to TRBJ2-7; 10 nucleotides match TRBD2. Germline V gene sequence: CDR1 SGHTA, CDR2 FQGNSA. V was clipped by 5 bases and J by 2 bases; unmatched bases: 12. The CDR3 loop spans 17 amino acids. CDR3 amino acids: CASSLYTAGGFPYEQYF. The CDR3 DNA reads TGTGCCAGCAGCCTATATACAGCGGGGGGGTTTCCCTACGAGCAGTACTTC. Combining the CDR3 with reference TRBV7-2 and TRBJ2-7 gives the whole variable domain GAGVSQSPSNKVTEKGKDVELRCDPISGHTALYWYRQSLGQGLEFLIYFQGNSAPDKSGLPSDRFSAERTGGSVSTLTIQRTQQEDSAVYLCASSLYTAGGFPYEQYFGPGTRLTVT.

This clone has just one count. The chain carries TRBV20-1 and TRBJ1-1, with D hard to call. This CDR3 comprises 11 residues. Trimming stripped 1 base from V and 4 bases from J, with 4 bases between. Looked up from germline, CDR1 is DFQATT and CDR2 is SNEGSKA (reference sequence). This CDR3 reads CSARVSTEAFF. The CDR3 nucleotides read TGCAGTGCTAGAGTGAGCACTGAAGCTTTCTTT.

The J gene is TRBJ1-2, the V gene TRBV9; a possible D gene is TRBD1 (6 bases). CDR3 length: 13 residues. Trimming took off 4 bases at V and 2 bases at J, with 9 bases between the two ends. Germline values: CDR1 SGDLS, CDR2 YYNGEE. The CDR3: CASSPQGNYGYTF. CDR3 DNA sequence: TGTGCCAGCAGCCCTCAGGGGAACTATGGCTACACCTTC.

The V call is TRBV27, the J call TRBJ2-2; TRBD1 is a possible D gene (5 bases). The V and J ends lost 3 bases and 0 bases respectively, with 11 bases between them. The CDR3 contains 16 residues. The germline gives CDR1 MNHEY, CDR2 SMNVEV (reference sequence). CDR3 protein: CASSFSTGSNTGELFF. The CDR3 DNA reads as TGTGCCAGCAGTTTTTCTACAGGTTCGAACACCGGGGAGCTGTTTTTT.

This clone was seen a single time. CDR3 in amino acids: CASSFSLSGLQETQYF. The CDR3 DNA is TGCGCCAGCAGCTTCTCCCTGAGCGGGCTTCAAGAGACCCAGTACTTC. The rearrangement joins TRBV5-1 to TRBJ2-5; the D gene is possibly TRBD2 (6 bases). The CDR3 runs to 16 residues. Germline V gene sequence: CDR1 SGHRS, CDR2 YFSETQ. Trimming cost V 2 bases and J 2 bases, with 16 bases left between them.

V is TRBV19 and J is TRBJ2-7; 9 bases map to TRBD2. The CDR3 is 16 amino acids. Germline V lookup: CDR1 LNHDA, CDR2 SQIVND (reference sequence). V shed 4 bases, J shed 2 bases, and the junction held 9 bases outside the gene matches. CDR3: CASSKYGSSGAYEQYF. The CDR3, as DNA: TGTGCCAGTAGTAAGTACGGGTCTAGCGGGGCCTACGAGCAGTACTTC.

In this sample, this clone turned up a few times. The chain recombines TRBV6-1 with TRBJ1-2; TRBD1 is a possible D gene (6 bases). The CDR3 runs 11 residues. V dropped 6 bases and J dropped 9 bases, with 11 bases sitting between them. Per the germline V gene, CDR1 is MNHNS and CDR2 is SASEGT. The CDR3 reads CASSQGQSYTF. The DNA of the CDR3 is TGTGCCAGCAGCCAGGGACAAAGCTACACCTTC.